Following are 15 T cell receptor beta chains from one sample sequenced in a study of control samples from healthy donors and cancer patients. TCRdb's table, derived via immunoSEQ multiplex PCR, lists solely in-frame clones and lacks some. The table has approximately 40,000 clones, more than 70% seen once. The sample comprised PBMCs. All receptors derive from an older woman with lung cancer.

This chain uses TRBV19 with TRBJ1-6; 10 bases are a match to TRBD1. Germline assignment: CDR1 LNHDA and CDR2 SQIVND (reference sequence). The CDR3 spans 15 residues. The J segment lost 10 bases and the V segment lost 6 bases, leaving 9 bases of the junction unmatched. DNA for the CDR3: TGTGCCAGTAGATCCCCCGGGACAGGGGCCTCACCCCTCCACTTT. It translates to CASRSPGTGASPLHF.

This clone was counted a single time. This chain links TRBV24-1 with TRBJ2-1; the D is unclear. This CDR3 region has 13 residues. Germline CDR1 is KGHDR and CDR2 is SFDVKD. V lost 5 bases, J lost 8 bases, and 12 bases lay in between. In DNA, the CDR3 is TGTGCCACCAGTGGAGATCGGGTAGATGAGCAGTTCTTC. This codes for CATSGDRVDEQFF.

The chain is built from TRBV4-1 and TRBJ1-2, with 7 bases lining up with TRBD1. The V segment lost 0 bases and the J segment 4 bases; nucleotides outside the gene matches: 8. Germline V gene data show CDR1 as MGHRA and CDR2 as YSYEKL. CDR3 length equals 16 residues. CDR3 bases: TGCGCCAGCAGCCAAGATTTACTTCGACAGGGCTATGGCTACACCTTC. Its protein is CASSQDLLRQGYGYTF.

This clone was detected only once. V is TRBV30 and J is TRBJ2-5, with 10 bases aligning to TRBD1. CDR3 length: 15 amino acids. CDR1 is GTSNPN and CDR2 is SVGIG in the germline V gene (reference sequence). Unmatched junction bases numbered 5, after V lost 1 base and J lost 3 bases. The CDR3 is CAWSGGQGYEETQYF. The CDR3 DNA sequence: TGTGCCTGGAGTGGGGGACAGGGGTACGAAGAGACCCAGTACTTC.

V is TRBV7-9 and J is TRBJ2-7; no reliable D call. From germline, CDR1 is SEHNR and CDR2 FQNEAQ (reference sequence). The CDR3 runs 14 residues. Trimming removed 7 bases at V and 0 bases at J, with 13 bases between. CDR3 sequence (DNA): TGTGCCAGCACCTTCGGGTTGCGCTCCTACGAGCAGTACTTC. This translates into CASTFGLRSYEQYF.

CDR3 region: CASSLEPQGSGEKLFF. DNA for the CDR3: TGCGCCAGCAGCTTGGAGCCACAGGGGTCGGGTGAAAAACTGTTTTTT. V and J are TRBV5-1 and TRBJ1-4; 7 positions agree with TRBD1. The CDR3 extends over 16 amino acids. CDR1 and CDR2 (germline): SGHRS, YFSETQ. J lost 7 bases, V lost 0 bases, and 9 bases had no gene match.

The CDR3 spells CASSYGQESEAFF. DNA for the CDR3: TGCGCCAGCAGCTACGGACAGGAAAGTGAAGCTTTCTTT. This chain links TRBV5-1 with TRBJ1-1, with 7 bases lining up with TRBD1. The germline V gene has CDR1 SGHRS and CDR2 YFSETQ. This CDR3 has 13 amino acids. Trimming at V came to 3 bases and at J to 7 bases, leaving 6 bases not matched to a gene.

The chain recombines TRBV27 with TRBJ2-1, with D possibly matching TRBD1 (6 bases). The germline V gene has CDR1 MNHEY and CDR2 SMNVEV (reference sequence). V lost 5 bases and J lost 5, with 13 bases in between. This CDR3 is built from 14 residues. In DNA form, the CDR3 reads TGTGCCAGCAGTCCCGGGACAAAACACAATGAGCAGTTCTTC. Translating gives CASSPGTKHNEQFF.

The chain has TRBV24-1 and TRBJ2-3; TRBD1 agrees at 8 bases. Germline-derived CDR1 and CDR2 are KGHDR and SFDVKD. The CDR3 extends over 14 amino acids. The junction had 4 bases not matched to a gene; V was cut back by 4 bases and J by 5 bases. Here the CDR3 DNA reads TGTGCCACCAGTGACAGGGGGCAGGAAGATACGCAGTATTTT. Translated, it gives CATSDRGQEDTQYF.

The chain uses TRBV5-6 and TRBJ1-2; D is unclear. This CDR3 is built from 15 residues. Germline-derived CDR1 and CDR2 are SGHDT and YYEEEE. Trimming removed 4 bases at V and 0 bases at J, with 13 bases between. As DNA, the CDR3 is TGTGCCAGCAGCCGAATTACGTTAGCTAACTATGGCTACACCTTC. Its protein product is CASSRITLANYGYTF.

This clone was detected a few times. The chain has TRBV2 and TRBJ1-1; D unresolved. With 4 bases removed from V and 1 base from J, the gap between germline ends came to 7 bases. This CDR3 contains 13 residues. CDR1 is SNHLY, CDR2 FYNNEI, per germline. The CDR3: CASSGLANTEAFF. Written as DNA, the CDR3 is TGTGCCAGCAGTGGTCTTGCGAACACTGAAGCTTTCTTT.

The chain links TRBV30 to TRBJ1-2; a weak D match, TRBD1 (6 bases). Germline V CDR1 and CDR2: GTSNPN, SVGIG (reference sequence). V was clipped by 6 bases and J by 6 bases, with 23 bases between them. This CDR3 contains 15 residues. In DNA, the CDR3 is TGTGCCTGTTGGAGATGGGGGGCCGATGGGGATGGCTACACCTTC. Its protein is CACWRWGADGDGYTF.

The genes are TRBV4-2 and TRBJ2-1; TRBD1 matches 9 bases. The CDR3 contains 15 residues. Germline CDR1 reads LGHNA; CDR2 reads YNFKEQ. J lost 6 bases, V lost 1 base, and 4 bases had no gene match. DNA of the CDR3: TGTGCCAGCAGCCAAGGACAGGGGGACGCCAATGAGCAGTTCTTC. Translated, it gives CASSQGQGDANEQFF.

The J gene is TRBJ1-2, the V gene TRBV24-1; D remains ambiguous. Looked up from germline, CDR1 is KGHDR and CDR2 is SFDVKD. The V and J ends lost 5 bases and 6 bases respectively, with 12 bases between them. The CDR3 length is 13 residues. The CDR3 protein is CATSARDYHGYTF. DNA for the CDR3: TGTGCCACCAGTGCAAGAGACTACCATGGCTACACCTTC.

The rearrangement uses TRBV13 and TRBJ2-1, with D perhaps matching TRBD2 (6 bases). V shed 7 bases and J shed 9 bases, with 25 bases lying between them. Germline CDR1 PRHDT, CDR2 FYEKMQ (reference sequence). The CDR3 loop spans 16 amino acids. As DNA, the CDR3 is TGTGCCAGCACCCTTCCGGGCGGGACCCTTGGAGGTGAGCAGTTCTTC. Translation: CASTLPGGTLGGEQFF.